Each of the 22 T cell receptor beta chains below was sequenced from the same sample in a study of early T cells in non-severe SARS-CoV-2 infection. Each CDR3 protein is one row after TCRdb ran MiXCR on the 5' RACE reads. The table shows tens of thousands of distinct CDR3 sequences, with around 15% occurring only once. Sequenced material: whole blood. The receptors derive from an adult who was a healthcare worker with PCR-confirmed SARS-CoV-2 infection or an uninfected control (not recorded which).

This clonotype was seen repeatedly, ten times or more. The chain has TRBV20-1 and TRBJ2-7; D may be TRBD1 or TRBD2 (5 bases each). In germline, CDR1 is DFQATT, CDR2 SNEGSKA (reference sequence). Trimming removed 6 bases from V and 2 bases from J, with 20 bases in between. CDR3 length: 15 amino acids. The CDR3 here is CSAQKPGTVTYEQYF. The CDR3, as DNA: TGCAGTGCACAGAAACCCGGGACCGTGACCTACGAGCAGTACTTC.

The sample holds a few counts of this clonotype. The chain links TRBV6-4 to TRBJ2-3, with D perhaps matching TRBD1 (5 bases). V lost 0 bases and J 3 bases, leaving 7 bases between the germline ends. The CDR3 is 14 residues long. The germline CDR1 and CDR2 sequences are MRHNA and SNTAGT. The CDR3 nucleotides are TGTGCCAGCAGTGACTCGCCAGGGACAGATACGCAGTATTTT. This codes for CASSDSPGTDTQYF.

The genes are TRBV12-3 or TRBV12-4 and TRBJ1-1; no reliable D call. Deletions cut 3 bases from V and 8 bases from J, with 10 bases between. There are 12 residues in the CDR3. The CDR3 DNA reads TGTGCCAGCAGTTTTAACGGCAGAGAAGCTTTCTTT. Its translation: CASSFNGREAFF.

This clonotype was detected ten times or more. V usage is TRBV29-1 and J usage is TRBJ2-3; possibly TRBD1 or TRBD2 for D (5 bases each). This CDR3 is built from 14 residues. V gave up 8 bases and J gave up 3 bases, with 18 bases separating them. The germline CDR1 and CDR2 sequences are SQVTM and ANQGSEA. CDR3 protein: CSLTRSGRTDTQYF. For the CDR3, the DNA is TGCAGCCTCACCCGATCGGGGCGGACAGATACGCAGTATTTT.

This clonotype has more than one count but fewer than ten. This CDR3 reads CASSPGLKSPDTQYF. CDR3 DNA sequence: TGTGCCAGCAGCCCGGGACTCAAGAGTCCAGATACGCAGTATTTT. The genes are TRBV7-8 and TRBJ2-3; a possible D gene is TRBD2 (6 bases). Between the trimmed V and J ends, which lost 5 bases and 4 bases, there was a span of 16 bases. The germline V gene encodes CDR1 SGHVS and CDR2 FQNEAQ. CDR3 length equals 15 residues.

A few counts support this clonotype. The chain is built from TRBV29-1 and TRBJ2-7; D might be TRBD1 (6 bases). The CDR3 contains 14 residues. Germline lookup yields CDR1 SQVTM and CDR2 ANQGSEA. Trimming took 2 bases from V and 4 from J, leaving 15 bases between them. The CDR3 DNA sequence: TGCAGCGTTGAAATCAGCAGGGGCGGGTACGAGCAGTACTTC. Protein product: CSVEISRGGYEQYF.

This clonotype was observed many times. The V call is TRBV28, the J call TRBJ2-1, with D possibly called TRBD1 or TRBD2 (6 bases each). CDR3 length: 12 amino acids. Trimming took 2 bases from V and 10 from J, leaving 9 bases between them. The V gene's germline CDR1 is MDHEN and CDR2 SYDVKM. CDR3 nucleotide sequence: TGTGCCAGCAGTTTAGAGGGGGGCGAGCAGTTCTTC. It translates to CASSLEGGEQFF.

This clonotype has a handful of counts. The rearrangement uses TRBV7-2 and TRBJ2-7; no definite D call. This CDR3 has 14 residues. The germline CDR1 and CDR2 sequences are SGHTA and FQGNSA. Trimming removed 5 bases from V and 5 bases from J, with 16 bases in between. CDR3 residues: CASSIRTFSNEQYF. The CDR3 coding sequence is TGTGCCAGCAGCATCCGGACGTTCTCGAACGAGCAGTACTTC.

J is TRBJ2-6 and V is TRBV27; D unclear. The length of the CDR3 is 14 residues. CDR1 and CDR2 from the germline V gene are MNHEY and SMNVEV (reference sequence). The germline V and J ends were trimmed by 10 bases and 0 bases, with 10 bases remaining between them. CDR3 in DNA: TGTGCCACCTCTTTGTCCTCTGGGGCCAACGTCCTGACTTTC. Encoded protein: CATSLSSGANVLTF.

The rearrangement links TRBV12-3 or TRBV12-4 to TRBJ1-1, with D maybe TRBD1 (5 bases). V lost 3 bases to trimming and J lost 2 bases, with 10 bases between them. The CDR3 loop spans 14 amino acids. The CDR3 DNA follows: TGTGCCAGCAGTTTTGGGGGGTTAAACACTGAAGCTTTCTTT. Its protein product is CASSFGGLNTEAFF.

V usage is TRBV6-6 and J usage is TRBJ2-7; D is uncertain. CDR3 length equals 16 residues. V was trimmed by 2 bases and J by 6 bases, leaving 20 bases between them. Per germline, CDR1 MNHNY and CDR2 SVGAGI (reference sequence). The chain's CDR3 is CASSYATVGWRGEQYF. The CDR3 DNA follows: TGTGCCAGCAGTTACGCCACTGTCGGGTGGCGAGGCGAGCAGTACTTC.

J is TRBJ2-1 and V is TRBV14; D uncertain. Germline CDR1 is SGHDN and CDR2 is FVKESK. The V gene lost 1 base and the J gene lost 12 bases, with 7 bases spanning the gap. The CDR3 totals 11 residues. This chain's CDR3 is CASSQAQRQFF. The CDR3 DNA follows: TGTGCCAGCAGCCAAGCCCAGAGGCAGTTCTTC.

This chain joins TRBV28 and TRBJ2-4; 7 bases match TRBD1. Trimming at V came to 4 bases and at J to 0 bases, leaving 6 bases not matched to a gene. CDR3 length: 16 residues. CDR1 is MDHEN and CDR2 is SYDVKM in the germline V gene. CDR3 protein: CASSSTGQVAKNIQYF. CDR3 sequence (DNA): TGTGCCAGCAGTTCGACAGGACAGGTAGCCAAAAACATTCAGTACTTC.

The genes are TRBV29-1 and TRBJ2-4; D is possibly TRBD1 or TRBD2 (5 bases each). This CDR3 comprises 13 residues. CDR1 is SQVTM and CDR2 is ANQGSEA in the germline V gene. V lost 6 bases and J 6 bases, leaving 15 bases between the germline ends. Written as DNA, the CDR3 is TGCAGCGTGGGGACGGGGAGTGGAAACATTCAGTACTTC. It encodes CSVGTGSGNIQYF.

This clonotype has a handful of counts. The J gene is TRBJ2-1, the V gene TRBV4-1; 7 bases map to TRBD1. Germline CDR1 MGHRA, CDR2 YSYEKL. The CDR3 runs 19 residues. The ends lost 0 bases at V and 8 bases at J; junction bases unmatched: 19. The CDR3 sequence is CASSQDLIVPGQRIDEQFF. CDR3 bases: TGCGCCAGCAGCCAAGATCTAATAGTGCCGGGACAGCGCATCGATGAGCAGTTCTTC.

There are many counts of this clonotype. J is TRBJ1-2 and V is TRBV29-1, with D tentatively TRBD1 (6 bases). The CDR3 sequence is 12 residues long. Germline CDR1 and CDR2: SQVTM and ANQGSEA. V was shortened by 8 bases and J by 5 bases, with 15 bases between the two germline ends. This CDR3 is CSSGQSGYGYTF. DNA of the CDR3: TGCAGCTCCGGACAGAGCGGGTATGGCTACACCTTC.

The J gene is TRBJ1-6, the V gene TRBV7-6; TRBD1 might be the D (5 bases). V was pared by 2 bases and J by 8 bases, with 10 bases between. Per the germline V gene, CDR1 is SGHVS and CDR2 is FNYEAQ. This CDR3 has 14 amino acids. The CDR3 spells CASSLLSGDSPLHF. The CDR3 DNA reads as TGTGCCAGCAGCTTATTATCGGGGGATTCACCCCTCCACTTT.

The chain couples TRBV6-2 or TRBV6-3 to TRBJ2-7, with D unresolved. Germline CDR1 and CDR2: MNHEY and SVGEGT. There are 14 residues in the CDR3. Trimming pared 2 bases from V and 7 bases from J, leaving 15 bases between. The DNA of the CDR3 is TGTGCCAGCAGTTACGCGCCAGGCTCGGAAGAGCAGTACTTC. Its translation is CASSYAPGSEEQYF.

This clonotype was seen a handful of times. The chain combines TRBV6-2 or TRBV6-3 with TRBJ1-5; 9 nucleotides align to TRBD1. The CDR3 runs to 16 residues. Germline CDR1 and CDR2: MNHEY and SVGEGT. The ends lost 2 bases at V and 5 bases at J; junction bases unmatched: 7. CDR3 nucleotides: TGTGCCAGCAGTTACAGGACAGGGGAATGGGATCAGCCCCAGCATTTT. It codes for CASSYRTGEWDQPQHF.

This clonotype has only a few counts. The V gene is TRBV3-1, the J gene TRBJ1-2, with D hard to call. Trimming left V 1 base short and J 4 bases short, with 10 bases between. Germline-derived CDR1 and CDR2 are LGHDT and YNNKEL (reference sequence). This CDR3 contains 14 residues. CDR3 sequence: CASSQGGQSYGYTF. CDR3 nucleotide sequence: TGTGCCAGCAGCCAAGGAGGTCAGTCCTATGGCTACACCTTC.

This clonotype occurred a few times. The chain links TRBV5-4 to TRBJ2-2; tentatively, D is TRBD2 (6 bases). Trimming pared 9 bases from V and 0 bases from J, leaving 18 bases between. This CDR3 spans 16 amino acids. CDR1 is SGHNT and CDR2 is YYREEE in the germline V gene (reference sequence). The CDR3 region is CAIPAGGLTNTGELFF. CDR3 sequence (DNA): TGTGCCATCCCCGCCGGCGGACTAACGAACACCGGGGAGCTGTTTTTT.

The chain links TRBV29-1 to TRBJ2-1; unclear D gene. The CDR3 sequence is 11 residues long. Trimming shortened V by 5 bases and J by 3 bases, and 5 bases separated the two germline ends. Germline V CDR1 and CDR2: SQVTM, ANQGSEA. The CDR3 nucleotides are TGCAGCGTTAGATACTACAATGAGCAGTTCTTC. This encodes CSVRYYNEQFF.